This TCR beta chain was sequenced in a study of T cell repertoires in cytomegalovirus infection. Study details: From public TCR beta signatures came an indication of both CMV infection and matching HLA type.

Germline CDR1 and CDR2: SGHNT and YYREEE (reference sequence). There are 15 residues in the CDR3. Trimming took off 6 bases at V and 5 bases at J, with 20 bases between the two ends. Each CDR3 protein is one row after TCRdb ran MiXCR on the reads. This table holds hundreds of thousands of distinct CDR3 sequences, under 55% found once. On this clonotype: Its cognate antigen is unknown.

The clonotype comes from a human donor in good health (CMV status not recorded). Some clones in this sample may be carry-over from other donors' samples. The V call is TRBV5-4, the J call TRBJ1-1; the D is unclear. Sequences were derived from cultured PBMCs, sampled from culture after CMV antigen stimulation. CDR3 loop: CASTIEAEARTEAFF. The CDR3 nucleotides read TGTGCCAGCACCATCGAGGCCGAAGCGCGTACTGAAGCTTTCTTT.